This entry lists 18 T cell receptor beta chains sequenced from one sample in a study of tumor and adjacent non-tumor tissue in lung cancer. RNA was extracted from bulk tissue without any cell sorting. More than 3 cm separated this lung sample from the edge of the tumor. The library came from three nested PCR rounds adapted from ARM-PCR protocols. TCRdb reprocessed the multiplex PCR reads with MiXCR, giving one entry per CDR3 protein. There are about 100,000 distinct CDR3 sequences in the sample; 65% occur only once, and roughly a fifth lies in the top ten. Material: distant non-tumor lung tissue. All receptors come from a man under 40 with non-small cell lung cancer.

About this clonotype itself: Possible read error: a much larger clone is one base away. The CDR3 nucleotides read TGTGCTAGTGCCTCAAGGGACAGCAATCAGCCCCAGCATTTT. The encoded protein is CASASRDSNQPQHF. The chain carries TRBV12-5 and TRBJ1-5; D perhaps matches TRBD1 (5 bases). This CDR3 region has 14 residues. CDR1 is LGHNT and CDR2 is FRNRAP in the germline V gene. V dropped 7 bases and J dropped 1 base, with 11 bases sitting between them.

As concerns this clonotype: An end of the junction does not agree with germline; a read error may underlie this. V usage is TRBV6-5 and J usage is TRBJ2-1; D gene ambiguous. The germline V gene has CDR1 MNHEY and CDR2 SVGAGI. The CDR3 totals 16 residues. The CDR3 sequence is CASSATLPSSHNEQFF. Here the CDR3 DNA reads TGTGCCAGCAGCGCTACCCTACCGAGCTCCCACAATGAGCAGTTCTTC.

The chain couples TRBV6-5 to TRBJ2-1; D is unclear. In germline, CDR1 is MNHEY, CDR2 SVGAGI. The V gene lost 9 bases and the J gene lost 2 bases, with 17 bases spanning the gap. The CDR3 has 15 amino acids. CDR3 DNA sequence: TGTGCCAGGAGTCTTAAGCCCCGAGCCTACAATGAGCAGTTCTTC. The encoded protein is CARSLKPRAYNEQFF.

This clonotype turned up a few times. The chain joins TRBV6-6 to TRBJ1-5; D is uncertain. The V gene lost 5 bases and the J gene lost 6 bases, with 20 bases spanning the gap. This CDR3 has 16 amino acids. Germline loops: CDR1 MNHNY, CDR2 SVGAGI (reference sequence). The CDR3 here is CASSPYPAGRRQPQHF. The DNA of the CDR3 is TGTGCCAGCAGTCCCTACCCGGCGGGCAGACGTCAGCCCCAGCATTTT.

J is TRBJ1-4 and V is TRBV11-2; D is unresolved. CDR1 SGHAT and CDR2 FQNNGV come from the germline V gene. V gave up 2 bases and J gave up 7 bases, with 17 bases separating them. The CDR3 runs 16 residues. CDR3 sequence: CASSLRTVPRSEKLFF. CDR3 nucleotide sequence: TGTGCCAGCAGCTTAAGGACGGTCCCCCGGAGTGAAAAACTGTTTTTT.

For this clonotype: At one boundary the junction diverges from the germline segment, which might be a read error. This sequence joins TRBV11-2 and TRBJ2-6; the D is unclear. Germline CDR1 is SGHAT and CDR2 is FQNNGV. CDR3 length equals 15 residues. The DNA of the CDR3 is TGTGTCAGCAGCTTACACAGCTCTGGGGCCAACGTCCTGACTTTC. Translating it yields CVSSLHSSGANVLTF. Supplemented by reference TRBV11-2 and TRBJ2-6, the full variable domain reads EAGVAQSPRYKIIEKRQSVAFWCNPISGHATLYWYQQILGQGPKLLIQFQNNGVVDDSQLPKDRFSAERLKGVDSTLKIQPAKLEDSAVYLCVSSLHSSGANVLTFGAGSRLTVL.

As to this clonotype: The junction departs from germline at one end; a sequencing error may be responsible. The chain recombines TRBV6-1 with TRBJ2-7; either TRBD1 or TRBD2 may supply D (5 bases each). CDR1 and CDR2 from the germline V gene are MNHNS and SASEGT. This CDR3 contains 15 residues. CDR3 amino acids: CVSSARDPLSYKQYF. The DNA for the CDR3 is TGTGTCAGCAGTGCCCGGGACCCACTCTCCTACAAGCAGTACTTC.

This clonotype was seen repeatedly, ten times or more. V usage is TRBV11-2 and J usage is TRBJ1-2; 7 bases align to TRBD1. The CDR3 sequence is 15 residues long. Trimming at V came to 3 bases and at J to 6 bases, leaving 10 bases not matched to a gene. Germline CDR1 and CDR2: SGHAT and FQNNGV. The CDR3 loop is CASSFTTGAGNGYTF. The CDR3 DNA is TGTGCCAGCAGCTTTACCACAGGGGCAGGGAATGGCTACACCTTC.

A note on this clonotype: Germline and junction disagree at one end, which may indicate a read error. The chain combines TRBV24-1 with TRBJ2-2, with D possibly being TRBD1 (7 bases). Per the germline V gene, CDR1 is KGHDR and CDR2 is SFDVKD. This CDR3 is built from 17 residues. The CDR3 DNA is TGTGCCACTAGTGATTACCCCTCCCCAGGGGGGACCGGGAAGCTGTTTTTT. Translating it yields CATSDYPSPGGTGKLFF.

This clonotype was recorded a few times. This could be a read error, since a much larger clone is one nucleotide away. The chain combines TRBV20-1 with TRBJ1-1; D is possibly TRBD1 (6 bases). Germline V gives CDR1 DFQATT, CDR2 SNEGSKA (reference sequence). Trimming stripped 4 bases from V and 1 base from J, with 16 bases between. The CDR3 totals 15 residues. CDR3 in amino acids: CSATQVDRGNTEAFF. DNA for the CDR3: TGCAGTGCTACTCAGGTGGACAGAGGGAACACTGAAGCTTTCTTT.

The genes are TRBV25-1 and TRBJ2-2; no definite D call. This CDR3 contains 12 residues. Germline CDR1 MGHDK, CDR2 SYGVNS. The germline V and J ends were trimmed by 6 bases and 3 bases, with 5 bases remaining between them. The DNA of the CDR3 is TGTGCCAGCAGAACCCACACCGGGGAGCTGTTTTTT. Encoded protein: CASRTHTGELFF.

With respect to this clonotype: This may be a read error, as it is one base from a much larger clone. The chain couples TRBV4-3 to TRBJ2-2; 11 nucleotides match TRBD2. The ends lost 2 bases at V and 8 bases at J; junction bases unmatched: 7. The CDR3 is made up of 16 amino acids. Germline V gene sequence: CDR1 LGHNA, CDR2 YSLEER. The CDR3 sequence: CASSQRLAGSRGELFF. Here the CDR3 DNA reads TGCGCCAGCAGCCAACGACTAGCGGGGAGCCGGGGGGAGCTGTTTTTT.

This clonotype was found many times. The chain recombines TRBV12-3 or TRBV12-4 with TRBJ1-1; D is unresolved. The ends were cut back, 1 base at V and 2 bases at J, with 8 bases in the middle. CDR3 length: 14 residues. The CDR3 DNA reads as TGTGCCAGCAGTTTAGGAGGGCTAAACACTGAAGCTTTCTTT. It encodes CASSLGGLNTEAFF.

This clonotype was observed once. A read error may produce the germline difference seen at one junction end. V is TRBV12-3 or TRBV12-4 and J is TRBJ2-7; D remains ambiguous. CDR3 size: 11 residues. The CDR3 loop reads CACSSRYEQYF. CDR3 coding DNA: TGCGCCTGCAGTTCCAGATACGAGCAGTACTTC.

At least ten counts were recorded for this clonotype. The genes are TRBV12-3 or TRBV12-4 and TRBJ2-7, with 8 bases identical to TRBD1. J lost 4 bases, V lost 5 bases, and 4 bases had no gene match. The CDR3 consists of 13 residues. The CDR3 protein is CASSRTGRYEQYF. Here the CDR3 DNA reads TGTGCCAGCAGTCGGACAGGGAGATACGAGCAGTACTTC.

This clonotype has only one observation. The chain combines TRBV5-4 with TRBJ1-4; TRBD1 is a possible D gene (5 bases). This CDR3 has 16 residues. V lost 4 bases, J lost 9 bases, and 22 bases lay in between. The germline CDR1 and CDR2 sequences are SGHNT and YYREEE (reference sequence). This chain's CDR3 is CASSNGSSSGGKKLFF. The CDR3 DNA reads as TGTGCCAGCAGCAACGGGTCCTCGTCGGGGGGTAAAAAACTGTTTTTT.

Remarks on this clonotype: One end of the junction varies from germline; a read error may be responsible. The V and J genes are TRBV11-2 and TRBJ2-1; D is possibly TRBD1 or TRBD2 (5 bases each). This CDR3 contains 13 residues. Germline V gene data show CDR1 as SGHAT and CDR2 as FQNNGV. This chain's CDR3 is CASDWDGYNEQCF. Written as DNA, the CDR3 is TGTGCCAGCGACTGGGACGGTTACAATGAGCAATGCTTC. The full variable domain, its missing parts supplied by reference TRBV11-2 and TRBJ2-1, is EAGVAQSPRYKIIEKRQSVAFWCNPISGHATLYWYQQILGQGPKLLIQFQNNGVVDDSQLPKDRFSAERLKGVDSTLKIQPAKLEDSAVYLCASDWDGYNEQCFGPGTRLTVL.

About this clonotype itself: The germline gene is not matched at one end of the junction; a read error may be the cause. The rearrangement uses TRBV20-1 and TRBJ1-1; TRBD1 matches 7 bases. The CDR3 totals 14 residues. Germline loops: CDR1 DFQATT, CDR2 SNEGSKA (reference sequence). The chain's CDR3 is CSASGQDVNTEAFF. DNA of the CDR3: TGCAGTGCTAGTGGACAGGACGTGAACACTGAAGCTTTCTTC.